The 2 T cell receptor beta chains below come from one sample, sequenced in a study of T cell changes during pregnancy in multiple sclerosis. Assay: immunoSEQ multiplex PCR; the TCRdb copy retains only in-frame clones and omits some. The sample yields over 55,000 clones, 85% to 95% seen once. Material: CD8+ T cells from peripheral blood mononuclear cells, obtained in the third trimester of pregnancy. Every receptor here comes from a female donor in good health, enrolled as a control in a pregnancy study.

The gene calls are TRBV19 and TRBJ2-2, with TRBD2 identical over 10 bases. V dropped 7 bases and J dropped 4; count of bases not matched to a gene: 6. This CDR3 comprises 15 residues. Germline V lookup: CDR1 LNHDA, CDR2 SQIVND (reference sequence). CDR3 loop: CASIPSGGGTGELFF. The CDR3 DNA follows: TGTGCCAGTATCCCAAGCGGGGGGGGCACCGGGGAGCTGTTTTTT.

The CDR3 nucleotides are TGCGCCAGCAGCTTCCTTCAGGGCCTTAGGAACGAGCAGTACTTC. This sequence encodes CASSFLQGLRNEQYF. The chain employs TRBV5-1 and TRBJ2-7, with D tentatively TRBD1 (5 bases). CDR3 length: 15 residues. V was clipped by 2 bases and J by 5 bases, with 17 bases between them. CDR1 is SGHRS, CDR2 YFSETQ, per germline.